These 32 T cell receptor beta chains originate from one sample sequenced in a study of early T cells in non-severe SARS-CoV-2 infection. MiXCR, applied by TCRdb to the 5' RACE reads, yields one record per CDR3 protein. The sample has more than 65,000 distinct CDR3 sequences, less than 15% seen once. Sequenced material: whole blood. The receptor source for this set is an adult who was a healthcare worker with PCR-confirmed SARS-CoV-2 infection or an uninfected control (not recorded which).

This rearrangement joins TRBV2 to TRBJ2-2; 8 bases fit TRBD1. V shed 7 bases, J shed 3 bases, and the junction held 4 bases outside the gene matches. Germline values: CDR1 SNHLY, CDR2 FYNNEI. The CDR3 spans 14 residues. The CDR3 bases are TGTGCCAGCACCAGGGGGCTCGACACCGGGGAGCTGTTTTTT. This sequence encodes CASTRGLDTGELFF.

This clonotype was seen many times. The genes are TRBV5-1 and TRBJ2-2; TRBD2 aligns across 11 bases. Germline-derived CDR1 and CDR2 are SGHRS and YFSETQ. CDR3 size: 17 residues. V lost 4 bases and J lost 1; bases outside the gene matches: 6. The CDR3 DNA reads as TGCGCCAGCAGCCGTCCCGGGACTAGCGGGAACACCGGGGAGCTGTTTTTT. Translating gives CASSRPGTSGNTGELFF.

This clonotype was detected many times. CDR3 sequence reads: CASSPVYARINEKLFF. The CDR3 region has the DNA TGTGCCAGCTCACCGGTCTATGCACGGATTAATGAAAAACTGTTTTTT. The chain employs TRBV18 and TRBJ1-4; D is unresolved. V lost 3 bases and J lost 4, with 15 bases in between. The CDR3 is 16 amino acids. Germline V gene lookup returns CDR1 KGHSH and CDR2 LQKENI.

The chain couples TRBV27 to TRBJ2-2; no clear D gene. Per the germline V gene, CDR1 is MNHEY and CDR2 is SMNVEV (reference sequence). The CDR3 is made up of 15 amino acids. Trimming pared 4 bases from V and 2 bases from J, leaving 11 bases between. The CDR3 loop reads CASSSDGGNTGELFF. In DNA form, the CDR3 reads TGTGCCAGCAGTTCCGACGGCGGTAACACCGGGGAGCTGTTTTTT.

This clonotype has ten or more counts. CDR3 region: CASSLGTVGNEQFF. CDR3 bases: TGCGCCAGCAGCTTAGGGACGGTGGGCAATGAGCAGTTCTTC. V and J are TRBV5-1 and TRBJ2-1; D might be TRBD1 or TRBD2, each matching 5 bases. This CDR3 region has 14 residues. Germline V CDR1 and CDR2: SGHRS, YFSETQ. Trimming took 2 bases from V and 6 from J, leaving 12 bases between them.

This clonotype was seen repeatedly, ten times or more. The CDR3 reads CASSQDRATGGLAGPEDEQYF. CDR3 DNA: TGCGCCAGCAGCCAAGATAGGGCGACAGGGGGGTTAGCGGGACCCGAGGACGAGCAGTACTTC. The chain is built from TRBV4-1 and TRBJ2-7; the D gene is possibly TRBD1 (9 bases). V lost 0 bases, J lost 5 bases, and 32 bases lay in between. The CDR3 has 21 amino acids. Germline CDR1 MGHRA, CDR2 YSYEKL.

This clonotype was seen ten or more times. This chain joins TRBV10-2 and TRBJ2-5; 8 nucleotides agree with TRBD2. Germline trimming cut 4 bases from V and 2 bases from J; bases unmatched to any gene: 3. This CDR3 is built from 14 residues. In germline, CDR1 is WSHSY, CDR2 SAAADI. In nucleotides, the CDR3 is TGCGCCAGCAGTGTAGCGGGGATACAAGAGACCCAGTACTTC. This sequence encodes CASSVAGIQETQYF.

This clonotype was observed at least ten times. The V and J genes are TRBV7-8 and TRBJ2-1, with 7 positions matching TRBD2. Germline V gene data show CDR1 as SGHVS and CDR2 as FQNEAQ. The CDR3 consists of 17 residues. The trim removed 5 bases at V and 1 base at J, leaving 11 bases unmatched. CDR3 DNA sequence: TGTGCCAGCAGCCCTACGGAGGAGCGGGGATCCTACAATGAGCAGTTCTTC. Amino acids: CASSPTEERGSYNEQFF.

CDR3 DNA: TGTGCCAGCAGCAGGGACAGAAGACCCTACGAGCAGTACTTC. Its protein product is CASSRDRRPYEQYF. The chain links TRBV5-6 to TRBJ2-7; 7 bases map to TRBD1. The CDR3 length is 14 residues. V lost 4 bases, J lost 2 bases, and 6 bases stayed unmatched. The germline CDR1 and CDR2 sequences are SGHDT and YYEEEE.

A few counts support this clonotype. The rearrangement links TRBV29-1 to TRBJ1-5; D gene uncertain. The CDR3 totals 13 residues. CDR1 is SQVTM, CDR2 ANQGSEA, per germline. Trimming took off 5 bases at V and 4 bases at J, with 12 bases between the two ends. Here the CDR3 reads CSVLEQPNQPQHF. As DNA, the CDR3 is TGCAGCGTTCTGGAACAGCCTAATCAGCCCCAGCATTTT.

The genes are TRBV7-2 and TRBJ1-2; a weak D match, TRBD1 (5 bases). Per the germline V gene, CDR1 is SGHTA and CDR2 is FQGNSA. CDR3 length: 13 residues. V was pared by 5 bases and J by 4 bases, with 11 bases between. CDR3 region: CASSPGGGYGYTF. In DNA, the CDR3 is TGTGCCAGCAGCCCCGGCGGGGGCTATGGCTACACCTTC.

This clonotype has ten or more counts. The chain combines TRBV7-2 with TRBJ1-2; 7 nucleotides agree with TRBD1. The ends lost 0 bases at V and 7 bases at J; junction bases unmatched: 2. Germline-derived CDR1 and CDR2 are SGHTA and FQGNSA. The CDR3 has 13 residues. CDR3 in DNA: TGTGCCAGCAGCTTAGCGTCAGGGGGTGGCTACACCTTC. It encodes CASSLASGGGYTF.

The rearrangement links TRBV6-6 to TRBJ2-4, with unresolved D. V was cut by 7 bases and J by 8 bases, with 9 bases left in between. Germline V gene lookup returns CDR1 MNHNY and CDR2 SVGAGI (reference sequence). This CDR3 region has 11 residues. The CDR3 spells CASNSRDIQYF. The CDR3 nucleotides are TGTGCCAGCAACTCTAGGGACATTCAGTACTTC.

On this clonotype itself: A much larger clone lies one base from this, so it may be a read error. This chain connects TRBV7-9 to TRBJ2-2, with D unclear. Trimming stripped 4 bases from V and 0 bases from J, with 0 bases between. CDR3 length: 12 residues. CDR1 and CDR2 (germline): SEHNR, FQNEAQ (reference sequence). DNA of the CDR3: TGTGCCAGCAGCTCGAACACCGGGGAGCTGTTTTTT. As protein: CASSSNTGELFF.

This clonotype was counted ten times or more. The chain couples TRBV27 to TRBJ2-1; no clear D gene. CDR1 is MNHEY, CDR2 SMNVEV, per germline (reference sequence). V shed 0 bases and J shed 0 bases, with 9 bases lying between them. The CDR3 is 16 amino acids. The CDR3 region is CASSLSSLRSYNEQFF. The CDR3 bases are TGTGCCAGCAGTTTATCGTCGCTGCGCTCCTACAATGAGCAGTTCTTC.

This clonotype has a count of ten or more. J is TRBJ2-1 and V is TRBV24-1; 7 bases match TRBD2. The CDR3 has 14 amino acids. With 4 bases clipped from V and 12 bases from J, the junction kept 11 bases outside the gene matches. Germline loops: CDR1 KGHDR, CDR2 SFDVKD. CDR3 nucleotides: TGTGCCACCAGTGAACCCGGGACTACCGGCGGGCAGTTCTTC. Translation: CATSEPGTTGGQFF.

This clonotype was counted at least ten times. The rearrangement uses TRBV20-1 and TRBJ1-2, with D unclear. This CDR3 is built from 13 residues. Trimming cost V 0 bases and J 0 bases, with 5 bases left between them. Germline lookup yields CDR1 DFQATT and CDR2 SNEGSKA (reference sequence). Here the CDR3 reads CSARDQANYGYTF. The CDR3 bases are TGCAGTGCTAGAGACCAAGCTAACTATGGCTACACCTTC.

The J gene is TRBJ1-1, the V gene TRBV5-1, with 9 nucleotides matching TRBD1. The CDR3 is made up of 15 amino acids. Germline V gene data show CDR1 as SGHRS and CDR2 as YFSETQ. The trim removed 4 bases at V and 4 bases at J, leaving 8 bases unmatched. CDR3 in amino acids: CASSKGQGLSTEAFF. For the CDR3, the DNA is TGCGCCAGCAGCAAAGGACAGGGGTTGAGCACTGAAGCTTTCTTT.

This clonotype was detected ten times or more. This chain uses TRBV7-2 with TRBJ2-3; D is perhaps TRBD1 or TRBD2 (5 bases each). Deletions cut 1 base from V and 5 bases from J, with 10 bases between. In germline, CDR1 is SGHTA, CDR2 FQGNSA. The CDR3 consists of 14 residues. CDR3 sequence: CASSLGGARDTQYF. CDR3 nucleotide sequence: TGTGCCAGCAGCTTAGGAGGGGCACGAGATACGCAGTATTTT.

In this sample, this clonotype turned up many times. The chain joins TRBV12-3 or TRBV12-4 to TRBJ2-1; 10 nucleotides line up with TRBD2. V shed 5 bases, J shed 6 bases, and the junction held 7 bases outside the gene matches. There are 15 residues in the CDR3. The CDR3 reads CASSRSGGASNEQFF. The CDR3 region has the DNA TGTGCCAGCAGTCGAAGCGGGGGGGCAAGCAATGAGCAGTTCTTC.

The rearrangement links TRBV10-3 to TRBJ2-2; no definite D call. Germline V gene data show CDR1 as ENHRY and CDR2 as SYGVKD. Between the trimmed V and J ends, which lost 6 bases and 6 bases, there was a span of 5 bases. This CDR3 region has 11 residues. DNA for the CDR3: TGTGCCATCAGGAAAGCCGGGGAGCTGTTTTTT. Its translation: CAIRKAGELFF.

This clonotype was observed many times. This sequence joins TRBV20-1 and TRBJ2-1, with D hard to call. The ends were cut back, 1 base at V and 8 bases at J, with 9 bases in the middle. CDR1 and CDR2 (germline): DFQATT, SNEGSKA (reference sequence). The CDR3 is made up of 12 amino acids. The DNA of the CDR3 is TGCAGTGCTAGAGTGCAGGCCCATGAGCAGTTCTTC. It specifies CSARVQAHEQFF.

The V and J genes are TRBV20-1 and TRBJ2-3; a possible D gene is TRBD2 (5 bases). From germline, CDR1 is DFQATT and CDR2 SNEGSKA (reference sequence). This CDR3 comprises 13 residues. Trimming shortened V by 2 bases and J by 7 bases, and 13 bases separated the two germline ends. The CDR3 sequence is CSARSPDGNTQYF. CDR3 DNA: TGCAGTGCTAGAAGCCCTGACGGGAATACGCAGTATTTT.

This chain uses TRBV30 with TRBJ1-3; 10 bases are shared with TRBD1. The CDR3 covers 13 residues. The V segment lost 5 bases and the J segment 3 bases; nucleotides outside the gene matches: 1. Germline V gene data show CDR1 as GTSNPN and CDR2 as SVGIG (reference sequence). The CDR3 sequence is CAWDRGLGNTIYF. DNA for the CDR3: TGTGCCTGGGACAGGGGGCTTGGAAACACCATATATTTT.

In this sample, this clonotype turned up many times. The chain uses TRBV9 and TRBJ2-1, with D hard to call. Trimming took 3 bases from V and 4 from J, leaving 14 bases between them. The CDR3 is made up of 15 amino acids. CDR1 and CDR2 from the germline V gene are SGDLS and YYNGEE. Written as DNA, the CDR3 is TGTGCCAGCAGCGCGCCGAATCCCCTTTACAATGAGCAGTTCTTC. This codes for CASSAPNPLYNEQFF. Full variable domain (remainder filled in from reference TRBV9 and TRBJ2-1): DSGVTQTPKHLITATGQRVTLRCSPRSGDLSVYWYQQSLDQGLQFLIQYYNGEERAKGNILERFSAQQFPDLHSELNLSSLELGDSALYFCASSAPNPLYNEQFFGPGTRLTVL.

This clonotype was recorded at least ten times. The rearrangement joins TRBV4-3 to TRBJ2-7; a weak D match, TRBD2 (6 bases). CDR1 is LGHNA, CDR2 YSLEER, per germline. This CDR3 is built from 17 residues. V lost 0 bases, J lost 3 bases, and 18 bases lay in between. The CDR3 protein is CASSQDHPGAGHYEQYF. The CDR3 DNA follows: TGCGCCAGCAGCCAAGATCACCCCGGGGCGGGGCACTACGAGCAGTACTTC.

V usage is TRBV29-1 and J usage is TRBJ1-3; D is uncertain. With 7 bases removed from V and 0 bases from J, the gap between germline ends came to 7 bases. Germline lookup yields CDR1 SQVTM and CDR2 ANQGSEA. This CDR3 has 12 amino acids. The CDR3 region is CSAALSGNTIYF. In DNA, the CDR3 is TGCAGCGCCGCTCTCTCTGGAAACACCATATATTTT.

This clonotype was counted at least ten times. The chain uses TRBV6-1 and TRBJ1-5; 7 bases map to TRBD1. The J segment lost 3 bases and the V segment lost 7 bases, leaving 9 bases of the junction unmatched. The CDR3 contains 15 residues. The germline CDR1 and CDR2 sequences are MNHNS and SASEGT. The CDR3 spells CASTAEQGTNQPQHF. CDR3 in DNA: TGTGCCAGCACAGCCGAACAGGGGACCAATCAGCCCCAGCATTTT.

This clonotype has just a few counts. V is TRBV6-1 and J is TRBJ1-2; D is undetermined. V was clipped by 7 bases and J by 0 bases, with 15 bases between them. Germline values: CDR1 MNHNS, CDR2 SASEGT. The CDR3 sequence is 15 residues long. Here the CDR3 DNA reads TGTGCCAGCAATGGAGAACTCGGCGCTAACTATGGCTACACCTTC. Protein sequence: CASNGELGANYGYTF.

The sample holds many counts of this clonotype. The V call is TRBV4-2, the J call TRBJ2-1, with TRBD2 matching 8 bases. CDR1 and CDR2 from the germline V gene are LGHNA and YNFKEQ. J lost 9 bases, V lost 4 bases, and 14 bases had no gene match. The CDR3 is made up of 16 amino acids. CDR3 coding DNA: TGTGCCAGCAGCCCCAGGCGGAGCGGGAGTGATCGTGAGCAGTTCTTC. This gives the protein CASSPRRSGSDREQFF.

This clonotype was seen more than once but under ten times. CDR3 residues: CASSAGQSYEQYF. The CDR3, as DNA: TGCGCCAGCAGCGCCGGACAGTCCTACGAGCAGTACTTC. The J gene is TRBJ2-7, the V gene TRBV5-1; TRBD1 might be the D (6 bases). The CDR3 is made up of 13 amino acids. V lost 4 bases and J 1 base, leaving 9 bases between the germline ends. Germline CDR1 SGHRS, CDR2 YFSETQ.

This clonotype was counted between two and nine times. The V gene is TRBV7-8, the J gene TRBJ1-5; 7 nucleotides agree with TRBD1. This CDR3 has 15 residues. Germline values: CDR1 SGHVS, CDR2 FQNEAQ. The ends lost 10 bases at V and 4 bases at J; junction bases unmatched: 13. CDR3 in amino acids: CATNTGERMNQPQHF. The CDR3 nucleotides are TGTGCCACCAACACAGGGGAGAGAATGAATCAGCCCCAGCATTTT.